The 29 T cell receptor beta chains given below trace back to one sample, sequenced in a study of response to subunit inactivated influenza vaccine. TCRdb re-called the RT-PCR reads through MiXCR, storing one row per CDR3 protein. The sample includes roughly 790,000 distinct CDR3 sequences, around 20% of them seen just once. This specimen consisted of PBMCs from blood, obtained about 5 days after vaccination. These receptors were obtained from a man aged 50 to 60 who received an inactivated influenza vaccine.

V usage is TRBV5-1 and J usage is TRBJ2-3; 8 nucleotides match TRBD1. The CDR3 is 17 amino acids. V lost 4 bases, J lost 4 bases, and 14 bases stayed unmatched. The germline CDR1 and CDR2 sequences are SGHRS and YFSETQ. The CDR3 DNA sequence: TGCGCCAGCAGCCCCAAGTACCGTGGACAGGGAGCAGATACGCAGTATTTT. It yields the protein CASSPKYRGQGADTQYF.

This clonotype was observed a few times. The V call is TRBV20-1, the J call TRBJ2-3; 9 bases align to TRBD2. This CDR3 has 17 residues. The germline gives CDR1 DFQATT, CDR2 SNEGSKA (reference sequence). V lost 3 bases to trimming and J lost 3 bases; unmatched junction nucleotides: 13. This CDR3 reads CSASASGTSGSTDTQYF. The CDR3 region has the DNA TGCAGTGCTAGCGCCAGCGGTACTAGCGGGTCGACAGATACGCAGTATTTT.

This clonotype turned up a few times. The rearrangement uses TRBV5-1 and TRBJ2-3, with D tentatively TRBD2 (5 bases). Germline-derived CDR1 and CDR2 are SGHRS and YFSETQ. The CDR3 consists of 16 residues. V was cut by 0 bases and J by 3 bases, with 14 bases left in between. The DNA for the CDR3 is TGCGCCAGCAGCTTGGCTATAGCGAGCGGAACAGATACGCAGTATTTT. Protein sequence: CASSLAIASGTDTQYF. Full variable domain (outside the CDR3, taken from reference TRBV5-1 and TRBJ2-3): KAGVTQTPRYLIKTRGQQVTLSCSPISGHRSVSWYQQTPGQGLQFLFEYFSETQRNKGNFPGRFSGRQFSNSRSEMNVSTLELGDSALYLCASSLAIASGTDTQYFGPGTRLTVL.

The CDR3 sequence: CASSTLGQALKQPQHF. CDR3 nucleotides: TGTGCCAGCAGCACATTGGGACAGGCCCTGAAGCAGCCCCAGCATTTT. This chain uses TRBV12-3 or TRBV12-4 with TRBJ1-5, with TRBD1 matching 8 bases. The V gene end was trimmed by 6 bases and the J gene end by 7 bases; junction bases not matched to a gene: 14. There are 16 residues in the CDR3.

This chain uses TRBV5-1 with TRBJ1-1, with D uncertain. Trimming pared 1 base from V and 1 base from J, leaving 11 bases between. The V gene's germline CDR1 is SGHRS and CDR2 YFSETQ. CDR3 length: 15 residues. The CDR3 nucleotides are TGCGCCAGCAGCTTGCTGGGCAATAAGAACACTGAAGCTTTCTTT. The encoded protein is CASSLLGNKNTEAFF.

In this sample, this clonotype turned up a few times. The rearrangement links TRBV27 to TRBJ2-7; TRBD2 aligns across 7 bases. The CDR3 is made up of 16 amino acids. Germline V lookup: CDR1 MNHEY, CDR2 SMNVEV (reference sequence). V was pared by 0 bases and J by 3 bases, with 8 bases of the junction left unmatched. The CDR3 DNA is TGTGCCAGCAGTTTATCGAGACCATGGGAGGGCTACGAGCAGTACTTC. Translated, it gives CASSLSRPWEGYEQYF.

This clonotype was found a few times. The V gene is TRBV20-1, the J gene TRBJ2-5; the D is unclear. Germline assignment: CDR1 DFQATT and CDR2 SNEGSKA (reference sequence). V dropped 1 base and J dropped 5 bases, with 8 bases sitting between them. The CDR3 contains 12 residues. The CDR3: CSARGSVETQYF. The CDR3 nucleotides read TGCAGTGCTAGAGGCAGTGTTGAGACCCAGTACTTC.

The chain joins TRBV20-1 to TRBJ2-3; 8 bases match TRBD2. Germline CDR1 DFQATT, CDR2 SNEGSKA (reference sequence). The V segment lost 8 bases and the J segment 4 bases; nucleotides outside the gene matches: 5. This CDR3 spans 12 amino acids. CDR3: CSSGTRADTQYF. The CDR3 DNA is TGCAGTTCCGGGACTAGGGCAGATACGCAGTATTTT.

The chain employs TRBV10-3 and TRBJ2-1; no clear D gene. The ends were cut back, 0 bases at V and 1 base at J, with 10 bases in the middle. This CDR3 contains 16 residues. Per the germline V gene, CDR1 is ENHRY and CDR2 is SYGVKD. Written as DNA, the CDR3 is TGTGCCATCAGTGAGTCGCTGGTCCTATCCTACAATGAGCAGTTCTTC. Translating it yields CAISESLVLSYNEQFF.

The sample holds many counts of this clonotype. This chain uses TRBV9 with TRBJ2-2; D gene uncertain. V was pared by 4 bases and J by 0 bases, with 4 bases between. The CDR3 has 13 residues. Looked up from germline, CDR1 is SGDLS and CDR2 is YYNGEE. CDR3 amino acids: CASSRPNTGELFF. The CDR3 DNA follows: TGTGCCAGCAGCCGGCCGAACACCGGGGAGCTGTTTTTT.

CDR3 amino acids: CASSLKGQGNQPQHF. The CDR3 DNA reads TGTGCCAGCAGCCTCAAGGGACAGGGGAATCAGCCCCAGCATTTT. V is TRBV7-2 and J is TRBJ1-5, with TRBD1 matching over 10 bases. From germline, CDR1 is SGHTA and CDR2 FQGNSA. V lost 5 bases to trimming and J lost 4 bases; unmatched junction nucleotides: 5. The CDR3 extends over 15 amino acids. The variable domain in full, completed from reference TRBV7-2 and TRBJ1-5, reads GAGVSQSPSNKVTEKGKDVELRCDPISGHTALYWYRQSLGQGLEFLIYFQGNSAPDKSGLPSDRFSAERTGGSVSTLTIQRTQQEDSAVYLCASSLKGQGNQPQHFGDGTRLSIL.

The chain recombines TRBV11-2 with TRBJ1-1, with TRBD1 as a possible D gene (5 bases). V lost 5 bases to trimming and J lost 0 bases, with 10 bases between them. CDR1 and CDR2 from the germline V gene are SGHAT and FQNNGV. The CDR3 is 14 residues long. CDR3 amino acids: CASSPRQLNTEAFF. CDR3 nucleotide sequence: TGTGCCAGCAGCCCCCGACAGCTGAACACTGAAGCTTTCTTT.

This clonotype was detected ten times or more. The chain couples TRBV29-1 to TRBJ1-2, with TRBD1 matching over 7 bases. This CDR3 has 13 residues. Germline V gene data show CDR1 as SQVTM and CDR2 as ANQGSEA. The ends lost 7 bases at V and 4 bases at J; junction bases unmatched: 9. CDR3 amino acids: CSGLTGDFYGYTF. The CDR3 nucleotides read TGCAGCGGCCTAACAGGGGATTTCTATGGCTACACCTTC. The variable domain in full, with the rest retrieved from reference TRBV29-1 and TRBJ1-2, is SAVISQKPSRDICQRGTSLTIQCQVDSQVTMMFWYRQQPGQSLTLIATANQGSEATYESGFVIDKFPISRPNLTFSTLTVSNMSPEDSSIYLCSGLTGDFYGYTFGSGTRLTVV.

This clonotype showed up just a few times. The CDR3 DNA follows: TGTGCCAGCAGCGCCGGGACAGGAATAAATCAGCCCCAGCATTTT. This gives the protein CASSAGTGINQPQHF. The V gene is TRBV6-1, the J gene TRBJ1-5, with 8 nucleotides matching TRBD1. CDR1 MNHNS and CDR2 SASEGT come from the germline V gene. V shed 6 bases, J shed 4 bases, and the junction held 8 bases outside the gene matches. The CDR3 contains 15 residues.

The chain is built from TRBV5-1 and TRBJ2-1; 12 bases line up with TRBD1. CDR1 and CDR2 (germline): SGHRS, YFSETQ. CDR3 length: 17 amino acids. V trimming: 3 bases; J trimming: 7 bases; junction bases outside the gene matches: 11. The CDR3 nucleotides are TGCGCCAGCAGCTCCCGCGCCGGGACAGGGGGCGGGAATGAGCAGTTCTTC. Translation gives CASSSRAGTGGGNEQFF. Complete variable domain (other parts from reference TRBV5-1 and TRBJ2-1): KAGVTQTPRYLIKTRGQQVTLSCSPISGHRSVSWYQQTPGQGLQFLFEYFSETQRNKGNFPGRFSGRQFSNSRSEMNVSTLELGDSALYLCASSSRAGTGGGNEQFFGPGTRLTVL.

This clonotype has only a few counts. The V and J genes are TRBV20-1 and TRBJ2-1, with 10 nucleotides matching TRBD2. CDR3 length: 13 amino acids. The germline V gene encodes CDR1 DFQATT and CDR2 SNEGSKA (reference sequence). V was pared by 3 bases and J by 7 bases, with 3 bases of the junction left unmatched. The CDR3 DNA sequence: TGCAGTGCTAGTCTGGGACTAGCGAATGAGCAGTTCTTC. Amino acids: CSASLGLANEQFF.

This clonotype was seen a handful of times. The V gene is TRBV6-1, the J gene TRBJ1-5; unclear D gene. The CDR3 covers 15 residues. V was trimmed by 5 bases and J by 0 bases, leaving 11 bases between them. Per the germline V gene, CDR1 is MNHNS and CDR2 is SASEGT. DNA of the CDR3: TGTGCCAGCAGTCCTAAATGGGGTAGCAATCAGCCCCAGCATTTT. It codes for CASSPKWGSNQPQHF.

The chain uses TRBV6-5 and TRBJ1-1; D is uncertain. V was clipped by 0 bases and J by 4 bases, with 12 bases between them. The CDR3 totals 15 residues. Germline V gene data show CDR1 as MNHEY and CDR2 as SVGAGI. The CDR3 nucleotides read TGTGCCAGCAGTTACTCTTCCGAGGCTATCACTGAAGCTTTCTTT. It specifies CASSYSSEAITEAFF.

This clonotype showed up just a few times. The genes are TRBV4-3 and TRBJ2-3; TRBD2 aligns across 7 bases. Germline CDR1 and CDR2: LGHNA and YSLEER. After removal of 1 base from V and 6 bases from J, the junction contained 10 bases not matched to a gene. CDR3 length: 16 amino acids. The CDR3 sequence is CASSQAWGAGVDTQYF. CDR3 DNA sequence: TGCGCCAGCAGCCAAGCGTGGGGCGCGGGGGTGGATACGCAGTATTTT.

This clonotype was counted only a few times. J is TRBJ2-3 and V is TRBV4-3; the D gene is possibly TRBD2 (5 bases). The length of the CDR3 is 18 residues. Looked up from germline, CDR1 is LGHNA and CDR2 is YSLEER. The V gene lost 0 bases and the J gene lost 1 base, with 17 bases spanning the gap. CDR3 sequence reads: CASSQDLLSGRGTDTQYF. DNA for the CDR3: TGCGCCAGCAGCCAAGATCTTTTGAGCGGTAGGGGCACAGATACGCAGTATTTT.

The chain links TRBV4-2 to TRBJ2-2; D is possibly TRBD2 (6 bases). The CDR3 is made up of 15 amino acids. Germline loops: CDR1 LGHNA, CDR2 YNFKEQ. The germline V and J ends were trimmed by 3 bases and 4 bases, with 12 bases remaining between them. CDR3 loop: CASSHFGSGTGELFF. CDR3 bases: TGTGCCAGCAGCCATTTCGGGAGTGGCACCGGGGAGCTGTTTTTT.

This clonotype was seen a few times. The rearrangement links TRBV4-3 to TRBJ1-6; no clear D. Trimming pared 0 bases from V and 1 base from J, leaving 13 bases between. This CDR3 has 18 amino acids. The germline CDR1 and CDR2 sequences are LGHNA and YSLEER. The CDR3 loop reads CASSQDASRRSYNSPLHF. The CDR3 nucleotides are TGCGCCAGCAGCCAAGATGCGAGTCGGAGGTCCTATAATTCACCCCTCCACTTT.

This clonotype has just a few counts. The rearrangement joins TRBV29-1 to TRBJ2-7, with 11 positions matching TRBD1. The CDR3 sequence is 15 residues long. J gave up 3 bases and V 2 bases, and 6 bases lay outside the gene matches. CDR1 is SQVTM and CDR2 is ANQGSEA in the germline V gene. The DNA for the CDR3 is TGCAGCGTTGAAAACCCCGGGACAGGGGGCTACGAGCAGTACTTC. Translating it yields CSVENPGTGGYEQYF.

The sample holds a few counts of this clonotype. The chain is built from TRBV5-1 and TRBJ2-2; D is possibly TRBD1 (6 bases). Germline V gene lookup returns CDR1 SGHRS and CDR2 YFSETQ. CDR3 length equals 15 residues. V was clipped by 4 bases and J by 5 bases, with 15 bases between them. CDR3 sequence: CASSPGHVTTGELFF. CDR3 bases: TGCGCCAGCAGCCCGGGACACGTAACAACCGGGGAGCTGTTTTTT.

This clonotype was seen at least ten times. The chain couples TRBV6-4 to TRBJ1-1, with D perhaps matching TRBD1 (5 bases). CDR1 MRHNA and CDR2 SNTAGT come from the germline V gene. The V and J ends lost 9 bases and 4 bases respectively, with 18 bases between them. The CDR3 runs 14 residues. The CDR3 reads CARPGRTLATEAFF. The CDR3 nucleotides are TGTGCCAGACCGGGACGAACCTTGGCCACTGAAGCTTTCTTT.

This clonotype was counted between two and nine times. J is TRBJ2-4 and V is TRBV10-3, with D perhaps TRBD1 (6 bases). This CDR3 has 13 amino acids. V was pared by 10 bases and J by 5 bases, with 15 bases between. Germline CDR1 is ENHRY and CDR2 is SYGVKD. The CDR3 sequence is CATTDREENIQYF. The CDR3 DNA reads as TGTGCCACGACGGACAGAGAGGAAAACATTCAGTACTTC.

The rearrangement links TRBV20-1 to TRBJ2-7, with 7 bases matching TRBD1. The V and J ends lost 1 base and 0 bases, in that order; junction bases with no gene match: 6. The CDR3 covers 15 residues. The germline CDR1 and CDR2 sequences are DFQATT and SNEGSKA (reference sequence). CDR3 nucleotide sequence: TGCAGTGCTAGAGCCCTAGGGGGCAGCTCCTACGAGCAGTACTTC. As protein: CSARALGGSSYEQYF.

This chain uses TRBV6-2 or TRBV6-3 with TRBJ2-1; TRBD2 might be the D (7 bases). Germline CDR1 and CDR2: MNHEY and SVGEGT. This CDR3 comprises 17 residues. V lost 2 bases, J lost 9 bases, and 23 bases lay in between. The chain's CDR3 is CASSYPVGGRVNSEQFF. The CDR3 nucleotides are TGTGCCAGCAGTTACCCCGTGGGGGGGCGCGTCAACAGTGAGCAGTTCTTC.

The chain uses TRBV5-1 and TRBJ1-2; 7 bases align to TRBD1. The junction had 4 bases not matched to a gene; V was cut back by 2 bases and J by 3 bases. The CDR3 covers 14 residues. The germline CDR1 and CDR2 sequences are SGHRS and YFSETQ. The CDR3 sequence: CASSFGQDYYGYTF. CDR3 sequence (DNA): TGCGCCAGCAGCTTTGGACAGGATTACTATGGCTACACCTTC.